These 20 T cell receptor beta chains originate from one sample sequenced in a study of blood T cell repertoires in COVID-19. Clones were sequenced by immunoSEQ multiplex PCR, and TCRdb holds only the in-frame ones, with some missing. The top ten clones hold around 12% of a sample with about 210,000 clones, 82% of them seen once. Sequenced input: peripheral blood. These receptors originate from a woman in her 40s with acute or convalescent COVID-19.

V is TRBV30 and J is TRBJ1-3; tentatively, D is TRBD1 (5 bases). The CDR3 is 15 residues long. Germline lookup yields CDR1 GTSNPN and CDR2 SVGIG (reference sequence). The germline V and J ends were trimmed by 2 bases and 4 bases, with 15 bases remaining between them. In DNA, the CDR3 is TGTGCCTGGAGTTCACAGGTCCCCCCCGGAAACACCATATATTTT. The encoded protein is CAWSSQVPPGNTIYF.

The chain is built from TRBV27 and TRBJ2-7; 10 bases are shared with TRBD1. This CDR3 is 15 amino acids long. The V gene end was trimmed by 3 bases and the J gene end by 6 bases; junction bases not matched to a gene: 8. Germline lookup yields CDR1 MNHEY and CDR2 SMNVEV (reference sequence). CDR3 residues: CASSLAGTGDSEQYF. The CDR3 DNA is TGTGCCAGCAGTTTGGCCGGGACAGGGGACTCCGAGCAGTACTTC.

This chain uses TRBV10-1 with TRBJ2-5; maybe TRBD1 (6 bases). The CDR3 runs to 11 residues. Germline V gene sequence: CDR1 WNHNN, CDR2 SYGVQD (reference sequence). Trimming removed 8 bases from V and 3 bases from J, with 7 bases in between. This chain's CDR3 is CASQGKETQYF. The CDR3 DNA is TGCGCCAGCCAGGGGAAAGAGACCCAGTACTTC.

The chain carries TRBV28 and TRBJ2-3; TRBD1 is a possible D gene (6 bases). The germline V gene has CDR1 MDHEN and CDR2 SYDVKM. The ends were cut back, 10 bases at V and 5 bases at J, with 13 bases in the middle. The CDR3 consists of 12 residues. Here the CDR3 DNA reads TGTGCCACTGGACAGCAAATAGATACGCAGTATTTT. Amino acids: CATGQQIDTQYF.

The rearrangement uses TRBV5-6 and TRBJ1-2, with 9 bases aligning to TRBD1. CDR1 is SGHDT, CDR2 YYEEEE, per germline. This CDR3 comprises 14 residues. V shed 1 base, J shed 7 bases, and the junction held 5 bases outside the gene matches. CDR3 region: CASSLWGQGRGYTF. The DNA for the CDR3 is TGTGCCAGCAGCTTGTGGGGACAGGGTCGTGGCTACACCTTC.

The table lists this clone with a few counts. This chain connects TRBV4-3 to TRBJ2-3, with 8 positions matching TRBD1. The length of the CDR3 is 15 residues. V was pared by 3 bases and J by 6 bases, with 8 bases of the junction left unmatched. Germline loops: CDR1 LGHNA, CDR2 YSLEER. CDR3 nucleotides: TGCGCCAGCAGCCAGAGGACAGGGATAGGGGATACGCAGTATTTT. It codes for CASSQRTGIGDTQYF.

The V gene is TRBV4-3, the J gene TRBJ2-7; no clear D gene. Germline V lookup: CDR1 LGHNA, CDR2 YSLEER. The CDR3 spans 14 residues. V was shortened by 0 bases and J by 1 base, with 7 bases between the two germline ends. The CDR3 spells CASSQDPTSYEQYF. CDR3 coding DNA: TGCGCCAGCAGCCAAGATCCCACTTCCTACGAGCAGTACTTC.

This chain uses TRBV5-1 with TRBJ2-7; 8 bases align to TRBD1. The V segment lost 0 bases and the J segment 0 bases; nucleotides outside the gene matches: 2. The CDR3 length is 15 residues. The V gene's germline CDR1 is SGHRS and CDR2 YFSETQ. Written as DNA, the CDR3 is TGCGCCAGCAGCTTGGGGACAGGGAGCTCCTACGAGCAGTACTTC. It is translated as CASSLGTGSSYEQYF.

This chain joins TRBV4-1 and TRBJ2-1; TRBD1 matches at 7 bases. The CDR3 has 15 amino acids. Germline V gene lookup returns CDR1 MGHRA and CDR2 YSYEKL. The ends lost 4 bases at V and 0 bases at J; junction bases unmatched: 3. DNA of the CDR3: TGCGCCAGCAGCCGACGGGACAGCTCCTACAATGAGCAGTTCTTC. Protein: CASSRRDSSYNEQFF.

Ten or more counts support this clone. CDR3 residues: CASSLGARGSGNTIYF. Written as DNA, the CDR3 is TGTGCCAGCAGCTTAGGAGCCAGGGGCTCTGGAAACACCATATATTTT. V is TRBV7-9 and J is TRBJ1-3; D is possibly TRBD1 (6 bases). Germline values: CDR1 SEHNR, CDR2 FQNEAQ (reference sequence). Trimming cost V 1 base and J 0 bases, with 10 bases left between them. CDR3 length: 16 residues.

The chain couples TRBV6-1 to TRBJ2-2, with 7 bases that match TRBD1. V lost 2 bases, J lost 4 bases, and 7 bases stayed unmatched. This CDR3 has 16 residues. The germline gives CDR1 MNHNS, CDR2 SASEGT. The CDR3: CASSEPPGGFTGELFF. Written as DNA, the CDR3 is TGTGCCAGCAGTGAACCACCAGGGGGATTCACCGGGGAGCTGTTTTTT.

CDR3 protein: CASIGQRLTEAFF. CDR3 coding DNA: TGTGCCAGCATTGGGCAACGGCTTACTGAAGCTTTCTTT. This chain uses TRBV2 with TRBJ1-1; D gene uncertain. Germline CDR1 and CDR2: SNHLY and FYNNEI. Trimming removed 7 bases at V and 5 bases at J, with 14 bases between. CDR3 length: 13 amino acids.

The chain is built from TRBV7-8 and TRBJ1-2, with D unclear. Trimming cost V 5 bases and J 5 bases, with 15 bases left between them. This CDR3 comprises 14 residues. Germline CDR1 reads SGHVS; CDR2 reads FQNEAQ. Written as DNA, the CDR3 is TGTGCCAGCAGCAGAGACTCTTTCTCTTATGGCTACACCTTC. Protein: CASSRDSFSYGYTF.

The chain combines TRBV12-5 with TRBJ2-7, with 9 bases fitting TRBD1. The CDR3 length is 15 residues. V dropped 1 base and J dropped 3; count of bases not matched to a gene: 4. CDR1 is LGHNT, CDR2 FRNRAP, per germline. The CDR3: CASGLGGQGRYEQYF. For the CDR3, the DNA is TGTGCTAGTGGTTTGGGGGGACAGGGACGCTACGAGCAGTACTTC. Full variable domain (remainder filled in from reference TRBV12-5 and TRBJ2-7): DARVTQTPRHKVTEMGQEVTMRCQPILGHNTVFWYRQTMMQGLELLAYFRNRAPLDDSGMPKDRFSAEMPDATLATLKIQPSEPRDSAVYFCASGLGGQGRYEQYFGPGTRLTVT.

CDR3 sequence: CASSEPGGSTMAFF. CDR3 DNA sequence: TGCGCCAGCAGTGAGCCGGGGGGGAGTACGATGGCTTTCTTT. The rearrangement links TRBV10-2 to TRBJ1-1, with a tentative D call TRBD1 (5 bases). The V end was cut by 2 bases, the J end by 11 bases, with 18 bases between. This CDR3 spans 14 amino acids. The V gene's germline CDR1 is WSHSY and CDR2 SAAADI.

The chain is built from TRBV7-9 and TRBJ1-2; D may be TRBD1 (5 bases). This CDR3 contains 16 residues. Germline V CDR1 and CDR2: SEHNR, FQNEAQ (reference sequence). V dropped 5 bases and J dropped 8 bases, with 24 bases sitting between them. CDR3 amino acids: CASSKAGTEGVLGYTF. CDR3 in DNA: TGTGCCAGCAGCAAAGCTGGGACGGAGGGAGTCTTAGGCTACACCTTC.

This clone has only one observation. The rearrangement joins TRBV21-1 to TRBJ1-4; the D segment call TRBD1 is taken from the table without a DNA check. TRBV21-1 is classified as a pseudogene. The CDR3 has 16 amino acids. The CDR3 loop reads CASYGGQGGTNEKLFF. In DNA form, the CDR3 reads TGTGCCAGCTACGGGGGACAGGGAGGGACTAATGAAAAACTGTTTTTT.

The CDR3 here is CASSYSTGDTQYF. The CDR3 DNA reads as TGTGCCAGCAGTTACTCCACAGGGGATACGCAGTATTTT. The rearrangement uses TRBV6-6 and TRBJ2-3; a possible D gene is TRBD1 (6 bases). The CDR3 has 13 residues. In germline, CDR1 is MNHNY, CDR2 SVGAGI (reference sequence). Trimming pared 0 bases from V and 6 bases from J, leaving 7 bases between.

CDR3 region: CASSAQQGAGNTIYF. CDR3 nucleotides: TGTGCCAGCTCAGCGCAACAGGGAGCTGGAAACACCATATATTTT. The chain has TRBV18 and TRBJ1-3, with D tentatively TRBD1 (6 bases). Trimming took off 5 bases at V and 2 bases at J, with 13 bases between the two ends. This CDR3 comprises 15 residues. Per the germline V gene, CDR1 is KGHSH and CDR2 is LQKENI.

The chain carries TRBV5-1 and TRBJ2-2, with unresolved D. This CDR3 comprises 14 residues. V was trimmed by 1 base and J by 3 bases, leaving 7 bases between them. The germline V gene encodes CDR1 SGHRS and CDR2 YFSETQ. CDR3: CASSLRVDTGELFF. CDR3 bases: TGCGCCAGCAGCTTGCGCGTCGACACCGGGGAGCTGTTTTTT.